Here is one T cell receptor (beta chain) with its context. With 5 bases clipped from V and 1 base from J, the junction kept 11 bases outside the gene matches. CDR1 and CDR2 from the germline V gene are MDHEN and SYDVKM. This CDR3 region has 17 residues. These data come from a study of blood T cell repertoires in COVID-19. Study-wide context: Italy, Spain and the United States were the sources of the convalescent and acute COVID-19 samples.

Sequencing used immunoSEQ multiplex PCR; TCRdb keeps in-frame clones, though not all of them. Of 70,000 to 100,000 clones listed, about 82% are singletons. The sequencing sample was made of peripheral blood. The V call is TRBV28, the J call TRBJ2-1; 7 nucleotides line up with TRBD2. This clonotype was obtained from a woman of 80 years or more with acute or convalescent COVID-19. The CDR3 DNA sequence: TGTGCCAGCAGTCCCCGGGGCGGGGGACTGTCCTACAATGAGCAGTTCTTC. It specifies CASSPRGGGLSYNEQFF.